This TCR beta chain was found in a study of CD8 T cells in Susac syndrome. Sequencing of TCR beta was undertaken in CD8+ and CD4+ T cells derived from blood. The multiple sclerosis controls were treatment-naive patients affected by stable or active relapsing-remitting disease. TEMRA cells were FACS-enriched, while CD8+ and CD4+ T cells were negatively isolated. Per germline, CDR1 MGHRA and CDR2 YSYEKL. The CDR3 spans 18 residues. V lost 0 bases, J lost 0 bases, and 7 bases stayed unmatched. RNA in amounts of about 0.5 to 1 ug was reverse transcribed with random hexamers. Coverage of TCR beta CDR3 amplification by immunoSEQ multiplex PCR extended to 54 Vbeta and 13 Jbeta. TCRdb re-called the immunoSEQ multiplex PCR reads through MiXCR, storing one row per CDR3 protein. The sample has 200,000 or so distinct CDR3 sequences, over 90% seen once; the top ten hold 0.085% to 0.095%.

The source is a human donor with multiple sclerosis. The chain uses TRBV4-1 and TRBJ2-7; 11 bases align to TRBD2. Sequenced material: CD4+ T cells from PBMCs. CDR3 nucleotides: TGCGCCAGCAGCCAAGAGGACGTACTAGCGGGAGACTCCTACGAGCAGTACTTC. Its protein is CASSQEDVLAGDSYEQYF.